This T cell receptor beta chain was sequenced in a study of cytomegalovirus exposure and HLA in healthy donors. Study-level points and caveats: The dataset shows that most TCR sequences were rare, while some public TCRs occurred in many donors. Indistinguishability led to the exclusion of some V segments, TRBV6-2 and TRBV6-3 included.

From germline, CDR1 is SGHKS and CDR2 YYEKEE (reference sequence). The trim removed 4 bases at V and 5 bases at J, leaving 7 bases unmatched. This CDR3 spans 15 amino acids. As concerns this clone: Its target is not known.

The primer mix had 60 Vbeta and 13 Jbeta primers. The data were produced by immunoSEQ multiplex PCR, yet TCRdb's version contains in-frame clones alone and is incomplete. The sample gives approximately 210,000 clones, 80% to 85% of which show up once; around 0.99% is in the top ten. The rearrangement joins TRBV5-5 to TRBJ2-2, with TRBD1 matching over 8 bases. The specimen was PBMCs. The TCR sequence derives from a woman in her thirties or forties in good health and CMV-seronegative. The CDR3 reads CASSSRGRQTGELFF. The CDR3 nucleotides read TGTGCCAGCAGCAGCAGGGGGCGGCAGACCGGGGAGCTGTTTTTT.